The 11 T cell receptor beta chains below were found in one sample sequenced in a study of CD8 T cells in ankylosing spondylitis. TCRdb processed the 5' RACE reads anew with MiXCR; each CDR3 protein has one entry. This sample carries about 220,000 distinct CDR3 sequences, approximately 24% of them seen once, and the ten largest clones take just over 6.5%. The sequenced material came from blood, either unsorted or a sorted T cell fraction (not recorded which). All receptors derive from a male donor with ankylosing spondylitis or in good health (not recorded which).

This clonotype was seen ten or more times. This chain links TRBV25-1 with TRBJ2-7, with D maybe TRBD1 (6 bases). This CDR3 region has 13 residues. The germline V gene has CDR1 MGHDK and CDR2 SYGVNS. V was trimmed by 8 bases and J by 5 bases, leaving 16 bases between them. The CDR3 spells CASRYIQGDEQYF. CDR3 nucleotides: TGTGCCAGCCGATATATACAGGGCGACGAGCAGTACTTC.

This clonotype was detected only a few times. V and J are TRBV12-3 or TRBV12-4 and TRBJ2-7, with D possibly TRBD2 on 6 matching bases. The CDR3 runs to 12 residues. V was clipped by 4 bases and J by 6 bases, with 10 bases between them. The CDR3, as DNA: TGTGCCAGCAGTTCCACTAGCTTCGAGCAGTACTTC. Encoded protein: CASSSTSFEQYF.

Comments on this clonotype: A much larger clone differs from this one at a single base, so this may be a read error. The CDR3 carries no conserved terminal phenylalanine or tryptophan, so it likely arises from a read error. V and J are TRBV29-1 and TRBJ2-1; 12 bases line up with TRBD2. Germline CDR1 and CDR2: SQVTM and ANQGSEA. Trimming took 6 bases from V and 8 from J; bases not matched to a gene: 8. The CDR3 contains 14 residues. The CDR3 loop is CSVILAGGGDEQFL. As DNA, the CDR3 is TGCAGCGTCATACTAGCGGGAGGCGGCGATGAGCAGTTCCTC.

This clonotype was counted ten times or more. V gene TRBV5-1 combines with J gene TRBJ2-7; D might be TRBD2 (6 bases). Germline V gene lookup returns CDR1 SGHRS and CDR2 YFSETQ. V was cut by 3 bases and J by 4 bases, with 20 bases left in between. CDR3 length equals 16 residues. CDR3 in DNA: TGCGCCAGCAGCTCTCTGACAGCGGGTGTTGGATACGAGCAGTACTTC. Its protein product is CASSSLTAGVGYEQYF. Based on the CDR3 plus reference TRBV5-1 and TRBJ2-7, the full variable domain is KAGVTQTPRYLIKTRGQQVTLSCSPISGHRSVSWYQQTPGQGLQFLFEYFSETQRNKGNFPGRFSGRQFSNSRSEMNVSTLELGDSALYLCASSSLTAGVGYEQYFGPGTRLTVT.

The sample holds many counts of this clonotype. V is TRBV29-1 and J is TRBJ2-7, with 8 positions matching TRBD2. Trimming removed 6 bases from V and 0 bases from J; junction bases left unmatched: 7. The CDR3 covers 14 residues. Germline V gives CDR1 SQVTM, CDR2 ANQGSEA. The CDR3 reads CSVRGDTHSYEQYF. The CDR3 DNA reads TGCAGCGTGCGGGGGGACACCCACTCCTACGAGCAGTACTTC.

This chain uses TRBV12-2 with TRBJ1-5. TRBV12-2 is a documented pseudogene. This CDR3 comprises 15 residues. CDR3 nucleotides: TGTGCAAGTCGCTGGCGTGACAGCCGAGCGGGGCCCCAGCATTTT. Translating gives CASRWRDSRAGPQHF.

This clonotype was recorded many times. The chain joins TRBV5-1 to TRBJ2-1; 10 bases line up with TRBD2. CDR1 and CDR2 (germline): SGHRS, YFSETQ. The CDR3 is 17 amino acids. Trimming at V came to 3 bases and at J to 7 bases, leaving 13 bases not matched to a gene. The CDR3 is CASSSQLAGASRNEQFF. The CDR3 nucleotides read TGCGCCAGCAGCTCCCAGCTAGCGGGAGCCTCTAGGAATGAGCAGTTCTTC.

This clonotype was seen repeatedly, ten times or more. This sequence joins TRBV6-2 or TRBV6-3 and TRBJ2-2; D might be TRBD1 (6 bases). Germline assignment: CDR1 MNHEY and CDR2 SVGEGT. The CDR3 is made up of 15 amino acids. V was clipped by 6 bases and J by 7 bases, with 18 bases between them. Written as DNA, the CDR3 is TGTGCCAGCAGCCGAACCGGGACATCTGACGGGGAGCTGTTTTTT. It is translated as CASSRTGTSDGELFF.

Ten or more counts support this clonotype. This chain joins TRBV6-1 and TRBJ1-2; 7 bases fit TRBD1. The germline gives CDR1 MNHNS, CDR2 SASEGT. V gave up 6 bases and J gave up 3 bases; unmatched junction bases: 4. This CDR3 region has 13 residues. The DNA of the CDR3 is TGTGCCAGCAGCACCGGGACAGACTATGGCTACACCTTC. Translation gives CASSTGTDYGYTF.

V is TRBV9 and J is TRBJ2-7; 7 bases are shared with TRBD2. The CDR3 is made up of 15 amino acids. V was clipped by 3 bases and J by 0 bases; unmatched bases: 6. The V gene's germline CDR1 is SGDLS and CDR2 YYNGEE. In DNA, the CDR3 is TGTGCCAGCAGCGCGCTAGCGGACGTCTCCTACGAGCAGTACTTC. It specifies CASSALADVSYEQYF.

This clonotype was seen ten or more times. The rearrangement uses TRBV20-1 and TRBJ2-7; 8 nucleotides align to TRBD2. Germline-derived CDR1 and CDR2 are DFQATT and SNEGSKA (reference sequence). With V trimmed by 2 bases and J by 7 bases, 16 bases remained unmatched. This CDR3 contains 16 residues. The DNA for the CDR3 is TGCAGTGCTAGACGAGCAACTAGCGGACAATTTTCGGAGCAGTACTTC. Protein sequence: CSARRATSGQFSEQYF.